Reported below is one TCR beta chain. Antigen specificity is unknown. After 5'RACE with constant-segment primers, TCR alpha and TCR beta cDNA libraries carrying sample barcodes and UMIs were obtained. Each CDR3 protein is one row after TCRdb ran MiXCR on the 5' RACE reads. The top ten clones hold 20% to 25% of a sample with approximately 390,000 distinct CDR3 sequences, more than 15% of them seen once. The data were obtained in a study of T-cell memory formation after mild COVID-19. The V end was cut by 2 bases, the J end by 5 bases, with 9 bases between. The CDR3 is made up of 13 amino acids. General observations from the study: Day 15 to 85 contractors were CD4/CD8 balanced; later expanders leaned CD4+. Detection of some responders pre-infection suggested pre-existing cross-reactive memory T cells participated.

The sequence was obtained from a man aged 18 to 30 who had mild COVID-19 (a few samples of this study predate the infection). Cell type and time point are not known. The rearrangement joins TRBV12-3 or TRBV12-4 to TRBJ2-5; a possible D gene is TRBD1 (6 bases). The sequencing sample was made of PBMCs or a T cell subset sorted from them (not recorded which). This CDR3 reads CASSLHRDETQYF. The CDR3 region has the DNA TGTGCCAGCAGTTTACACAGGGATGAGACCCAGTACTTC.